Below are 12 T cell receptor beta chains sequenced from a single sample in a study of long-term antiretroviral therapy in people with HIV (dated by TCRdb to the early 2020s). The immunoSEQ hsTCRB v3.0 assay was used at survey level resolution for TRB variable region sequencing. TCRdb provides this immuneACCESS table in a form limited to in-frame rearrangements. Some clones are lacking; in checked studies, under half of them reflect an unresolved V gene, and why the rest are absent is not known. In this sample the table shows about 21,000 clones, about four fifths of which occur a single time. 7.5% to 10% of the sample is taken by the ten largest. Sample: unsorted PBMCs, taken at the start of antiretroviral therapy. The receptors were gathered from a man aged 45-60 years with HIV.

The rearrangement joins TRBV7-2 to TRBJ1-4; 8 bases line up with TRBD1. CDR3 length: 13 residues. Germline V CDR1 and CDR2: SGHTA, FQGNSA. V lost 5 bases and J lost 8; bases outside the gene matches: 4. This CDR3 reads CASSIRGREKLFF. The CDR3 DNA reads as TGTGCCAGCAGCATCAGGGGGCGCGAAAAACTGTTTTTT.

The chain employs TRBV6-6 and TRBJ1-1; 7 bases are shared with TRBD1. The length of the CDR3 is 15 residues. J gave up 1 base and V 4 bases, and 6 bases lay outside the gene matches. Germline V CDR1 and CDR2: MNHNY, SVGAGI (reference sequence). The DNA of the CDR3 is TGTGCCAGCAGTTTAGGGGGCGATTCGAACACTGAAGCTTTCTTT. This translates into CASSLGGDSNTEAFF.

The chain's CDR3 is CASSLGRGRMNTEAFF. In nucleotides, the CDR3 is TGTGCCAGCAGCTTGGGGCGGGGCAGGATGAACACTGAAGCTTTCTTT. The genes are TRBV5-5 and TRBJ1-1; D may be TRBD1 (5 bases). Germline V CDR1 and CDR2: SGHKS, YYEKEE (reference sequence). This CDR3 comprises 16 residues. The V and J ends lost 0 bases and 0 bases respectively, with 12 bases between them.

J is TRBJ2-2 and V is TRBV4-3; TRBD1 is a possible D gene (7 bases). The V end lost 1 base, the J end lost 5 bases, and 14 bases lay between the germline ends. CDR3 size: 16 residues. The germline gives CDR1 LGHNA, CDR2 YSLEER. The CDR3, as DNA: TGCGCCAGCAGCCAAGCGGGCAGGGGGGTAACCGGGGAGCTGTTTTTT. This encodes CASSQAGRGVTGELFF.

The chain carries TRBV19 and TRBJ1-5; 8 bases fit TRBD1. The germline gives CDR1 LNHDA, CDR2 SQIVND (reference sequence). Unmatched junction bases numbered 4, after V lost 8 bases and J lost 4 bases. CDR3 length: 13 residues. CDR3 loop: CASQGAGNQPQHF. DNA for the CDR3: TGTGCCAGTCAGGGGGCAGGGAATCAGCCCCAGCATTTT.

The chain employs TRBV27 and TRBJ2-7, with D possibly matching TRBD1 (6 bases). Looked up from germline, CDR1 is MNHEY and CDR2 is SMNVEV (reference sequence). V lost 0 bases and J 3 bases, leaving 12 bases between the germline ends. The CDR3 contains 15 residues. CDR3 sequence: CASSLSMGHLYEQYF. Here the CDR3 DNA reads TGTGCCAGCAGTTTATCGATGGGACACCTCTACGAGCAGTACTTC.

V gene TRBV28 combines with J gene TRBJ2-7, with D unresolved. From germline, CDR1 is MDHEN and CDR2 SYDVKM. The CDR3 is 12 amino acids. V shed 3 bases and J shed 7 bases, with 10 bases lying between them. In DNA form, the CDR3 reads TGTGCCAGCAGTTTGCCCTATAGGGAGCAGTACTTC. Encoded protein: CASSLPYREQYF.

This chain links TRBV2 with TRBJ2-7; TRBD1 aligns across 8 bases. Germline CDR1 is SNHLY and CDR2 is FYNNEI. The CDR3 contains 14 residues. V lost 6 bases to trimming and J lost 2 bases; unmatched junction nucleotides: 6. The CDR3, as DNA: TGTGCCAGCAGGAGGGACAGGTCCACCTACGAGCAGTACTTC. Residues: CASRRDRSTYEQYF. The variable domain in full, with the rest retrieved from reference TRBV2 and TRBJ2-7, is EPEVTQTPSHQVTQMGQEVILRCVPISNHLYFYWYRQILGQKVEFLVSFYNNEISEKSEIFDDQFSVERPDGSNFTLKIRSTKLEDSAMYFCASRRDRSTYEQYFGPGTRLTVT.

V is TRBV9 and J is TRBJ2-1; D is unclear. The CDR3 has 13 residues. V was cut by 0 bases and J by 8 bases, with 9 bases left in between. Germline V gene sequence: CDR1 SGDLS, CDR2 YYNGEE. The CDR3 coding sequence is TGTGCCAGCAGCGTAGATCTTTATGATGAGCAGTTCTTC. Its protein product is CASSVDLYDEQFF.

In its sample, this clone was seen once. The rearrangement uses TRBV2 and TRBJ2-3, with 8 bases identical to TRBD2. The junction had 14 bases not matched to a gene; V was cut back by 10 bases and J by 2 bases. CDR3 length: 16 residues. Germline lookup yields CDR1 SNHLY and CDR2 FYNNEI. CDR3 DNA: TGTGCCACTCAAGGGGAAGCGGGGGACTACACAGATACGCAGTATTTT. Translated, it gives CATQGEAGDYTDTQYF.

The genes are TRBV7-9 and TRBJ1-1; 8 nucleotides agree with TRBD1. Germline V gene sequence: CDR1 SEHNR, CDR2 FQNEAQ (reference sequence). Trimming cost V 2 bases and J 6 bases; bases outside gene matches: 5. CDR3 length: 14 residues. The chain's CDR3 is CASSLSSDRAEAFF. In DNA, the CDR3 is TGTGCCAGCAGCTTATCCTCGGACAGGGCTGAAGCTTTCTTT. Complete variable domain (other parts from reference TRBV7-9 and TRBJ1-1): DTGVSQNPRHKITKRGQNVTFRCDPISEHNRLYWYRQTLGQGPEFLTYFQNEAQLEKSRLLSDRFSAERPKGSFSTLEIQRTEQGDSAMYLCASSLSSDRAEAFFGQGTRLTVV.

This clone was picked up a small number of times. CDR3 nucleotides: TGTGCCAGCAGCTTAGGAATAGCGAATGAAAAACTGTTTTTT. Its translation is CASSLGIANEKLFF. The chain is built from TRBV11-2 and TRBJ1-4; D is undetermined. Germline lookup yields CDR1 SGHAT and CDR2 FQNNGV. V lost 1 base, J lost 5 bases, and 8 bases lay in between. This CDR3 has 14 amino acids.